The 25 T cell receptor beta chains below come from one sample, sequenced in a study of cytomegalovirus exposure and HLA in healthy donors. TCRdb's table, derived via immunoSEQ multiplex PCR, lists solely in-frame clones and lacks some. This table has more than 65,000 clones, 90% to 95% appearing once. The sequenced material came from PBMCs. The receptors stem from a man aged 18 to 29 in good health and CMV-seronegative.

The V call is TRBV7-2, the J call TRBJ1-5, with unresolved D. The CDR3 is 15 residues long. Per germline, CDR1 SGHTA and CDR2 FQGNSA. Between the trimmed V and J ends, which lost 5 bases and 3 bases, there was a span of 14 bases. The CDR3 bases are TGTGCCAGCAGCGTTTCCCGGGTCGACAATCAGCCCCAGCATTTT. Translated, it gives CASSVSRVDNQPQHF.

This clone was seen a single time. This chain links TRBV30 with TRBJ2-2; 7 bases map to TRBD2. V trimming: 0 bases; J trimming: 4 bases; junction bases outside the gene matches: 8. The germline V gene has CDR1 GTSNPN and CDR2 SVGIG (reference sequence). This CDR3 region has 16 residues. In DNA, the CDR3 is TGTGCCTGGAGTGTACTCCGGGGGAGGGTCACCGGGGAGCTGTTTTTT. Translated, it gives CAWSVLRGRVTGELFF.

The chain recombines TRBV5-6 with TRBJ1-3, with 10 nucleotides matching TRBD1. There are 15 residues in the CDR3. V was pared by 3 bases and J by 4 bases, with 4 bases of the junction left unmatched. CDR1 is SGHDT, CDR2 YYEEEE, per germline. The CDR3 here is CASSSTGGSGNTIYF. CDR3 nucleotide sequence: TGTGCCAGCAGCTCGACAGGGGGCTCCGGAAACACCATATATTTT.

Details on this clone: An end of the junction differs from the germline gene, which may be a read error. This chain joins TRBV6-6 and TRBJ2-1, with 9 bases fitting TRBD2. The CDR3 runs to 16 residues. CDR1 and CDR2 (germline): MNHNY, SVGAGI (reference sequence). CDR3 amino acids: CASSDSGGRGHNEQFF. DNA for the CDR3: TGTGCCAGCAGTGACTCAGGCGGGAGGGGGCACAATGAGCAGTTCTTC.

The chain uses TRBV5-1 and TRBJ2-1; TRBD2 is a possible D gene (6 bases). Looked up from germline, CDR1 is SGHRS and CDR2 is YFSETQ. Between the trimmed V and J ends, which lost 1 base and 0 bases, there was a span of 11 bases. The length of the CDR3 is 16 residues. The CDR3 DNA is TGCGCCAGCAGCTTGAGCGGGCCGAGCTCCTACAATGAGCAGTTCTTC. It encodes CASSLSGPSSYNEQFF.

V is TRBV13 and J is TRBJ1-5, with unresolved D. V lost 5 bases to trimming and J lost 0 bases, with 8 bases between them. CDR3 size: 14 residues. CDR1 is PRHDT, CDR2 FYEKMQ, per germline (reference sequence). CDR3 DNA sequence: TGTGCCAGCAGCCTCGGGGATAGCAATCAGCCCCAGCATTTT. Translating it yields CASSLGDSNQPQHF.

The rearrangement uses TRBV7-9 and TRBJ2-2; the D gene is possibly TRBD2 (5 bases). Germline-derived CDR1 and CDR2 are SEHNR and FQNEAQ (reference sequence). The V end was cut by 3 bases, the J end by 2 bases, with 22 bases between. This CDR3 has 19 residues. In nucleotides, the CDR3 is TGTGCCAGCAGCTTCCCCTTGAGGGTTGTGTCCCCCAACACCGGGGAGCTGTTTTTT. This encodes CASSFPLRVVSPNTGELFF.

The rearrangement links TRBV18 to TRBJ1-2; D uncertain. The CDR3 length is 15 residues. V lost 4 bases and J lost 6, with 18 bases in between. Looked up from germline, CDR1 is KGHSH and CDR2 is LQKENI. CDR3 amino acids: CASSHSEASFDGYTF. For the CDR3, the DNA is TGTGCCAGCTCACATAGTGAGGCCTCTTTCGATGGCTACACCTTC.

The chain joins TRBV18 to TRBJ1-2; 8 bases match TRBD1. V gave up 6 bases and J gave up 4 bases; unmatched junction bases: 7. The CDR3 extends over 14 amino acids. In germline, CDR1 is KGHSH, CDR2 LQKENI. The DNA of the CDR3 is TGTGCCAGCTCGCCGGACAGGGCCGTCTATGGCTACACCTTC. Translation gives CASSPDRAVYGYTF.

This clone was seen just once. The chain couples TRBV5-4 to TRBJ2-5; 10 bases map to TRBD1. The CDR3 loop spans 14 amino acids. V lost 4 bases to trimming and J lost 9 bases; unmatched junction nucleotides: 9. CDR1 and CDR2 from the germline V gene are SGHNT and YYREEE (reference sequence). The CDR3 DNA reads as TGTGCCAGCAGCCCCCGGACAGGGGGAGCCGCCCAGTACTTC. Translation gives CASSPRTGGAAQYF.

Comment on this clone: Germline and junction disagree at one end, which may indicate a read error. J is TRBJ2-3 and V is TRBV7-7; 7 positions match TRBD1. The CDR3 sequence is 14 residues long. Per germline, CDR1 SSHAT and CDR2 FNYEAQ (reference sequence). Here the CDR3 DNA reads TGTGCTAGCAGCTTACGAGACAGGGCCGATACGCAGTATTTT. This gives the protein CASSLRDRADTQYF.

The chain combines TRBV13 with TRBJ2-7; unclear D gene. CDR1 and CDR2 (germline): PRHDT, FYEKMQ (reference sequence). V gave up 3 bases and J gave up 7 bases, with 13 bases separating them. The CDR3 consists of 13 residues. The CDR3 reads CASSFLSRGEQYF. For the CDR3, the DNA is TGTGCCAGCAGCTTTCTTTCCCGCGGAGAGCAGTACTTC.

The V gene is TRBV2, the J gene TRBJ1-1, with a tentative D call TRBD1 (5 bases). Trimming cost V 6 bases and J 0 bases, with 14 bases left between them. CDR1 and CDR2 (germline): SNHLY, FYNNEI. The CDR3 covers 15 residues. CDR3 sequence: CASRGAGPMNTEAFF. The CDR3 DNA reads as TGTGCCAGCAGAGGGGCAGGGCCCATGAACACTGAAGCTTTCTTT.

The rearrangement joins TRBV7-9 to TRBJ1-1; D possibly corresponds to TRBD1 (5 bases). The V and J ends lost 2 bases and 1 base respectively, with 5 bases between them. The CDR3 totals 13 residues. Germline V gene lookup returns CDR1 SEHNR and CDR2 FQNEAQ (reference sequence). The CDR3 protein is CASSLQGNTEAFF. The CDR3 region has the DNA TGTGCCAGCAGCTTACAGGGGAACACTGAAGCTTTCTTT.

The chain recombines TRBV6-5 with TRBJ1-3; the D is unclear. CDR3 length: 15 amino acids. Looked up from germline, CDR1 is MNHEY and CDR2 is SVGAGI. Trimming took 3 bases from V and 4 from J, leaving 13 bases between them. The CDR3 DNA follows: TGTGCCAGCAGTTATTCGACCACTACAGGAAACACCATATATTTT. Translation: CASSYSTTTGNTIYF.

This clone appeared once. V is TRBV18 and J is TRBJ2-2; possible D gene TRBD2, 6 bases. CDR1 is KGHSH, CDR2 LQKENI, per germline. V shed 6 bases and J shed 0 bases, with 11 bases lying between them. There are 15 residues in the CDR3. CDR3 loop: CASSPAGSNTGELFF. In DNA form, the CDR3 reads TGTGCCAGCTCCCCAGCGGGCTCGAACACCGGGGAGCTGTTTTTT.

The chain uses TRBV11-2 and TRBJ1-3; D might be TRBD1 (6 bases). V shed 5 bases and J shed 0 bases, with 17 bases lying between them. Germline CDR1 reads SGHAT; CDR2 reads FQNNGV. CDR3 length: 17 residues. Written as DNA, the CDR3 is TGTGCCAGCAGCCGCCGGACAGCTTTTAACTCTGGAAACACCATATATTTT. Amino acid sequence: CASSRRTAFNSGNTIYF.

This sequence joins TRBV5-4 and TRBJ1-2, with D unclear. Trimming shortened V by 2 bases and J by 2 bases, and 10 bases separated the two germline ends. The germline gives CDR1 SGHNT, CDR2 YYREEE (reference sequence). This CDR3 spans 14 amino acids. The CDR3: CASSFFTENYGYTF. The CDR3 DNA reads TGTGCCAGCAGCTTTTTTACAGAAAACTATGGCTACACCTTC.

The chain combines TRBV11-2 with TRBJ1-4; TRBD1 is a possible D gene (5 bases). The germline CDR1 and CDR2 sequences are SGHAT and FQNNGV. The CDR3 length is 16 residues. Trimming removed 4 bases from V and 12 bases from J, with 24 bases in between. In DNA form, the CDR3 reads TGTGCCAGCAGCTCGCGCCGGGGGGACCCCAGCGCAGAACTGTTTTTT. It translates to CASSSRRGDPSAELFF.

This sequence joins TRBV11-3 and TRBJ1-1; D is unresolved. Per the germline V gene, CDR1 is SGHNT and CDR2 is YENEEA. V gave up 5 bases and J gave up 0 bases, with 10 bases separating them. The CDR3 sequence is 14 residues long. Here the CDR3 DNA reads TGTGCCAGCAGCAAAGGCGGAATGAACACTGAAGCTTTCTTT. Residues: CASSKGGMNTEAFF. The whole variable domain, remainder taken from reference TRBV11-3 and TRBJ1-1, is EAGVVQSPRYKIIEKKQPVAFWCNPISGHNTLYWYLQNLGQGPELLIRYENEEAVDDSQLPKDRFSAERLKGVDSTLKIQPAELGDSAVYLCASSKGGMNTEAFFGQGTRLTVV.

The chain links TRBV27 to TRBJ1-2; TRBD1 might be the D (5 bases). Germline values: CDR1 MNHEY, CDR2 SMNVEV (reference sequence). V was clipped by 1 base and J by 3 bases, with 9 bases between them. CDR3 size: 14 residues. The CDR3 region has the DNA TGTGCCAGCAGTTTATACGGGGGTGACTATGGCTACACCTTC. It is translated as CASSLYGGDYGYTF.

The V and J genes are TRBV9 and TRBJ2-7; TRBD1 matches at 10 bases. This CDR3 is built from 16 residues. J gave up 2 bases and V 3 bases, and 8 bases lay outside the gene matches. Germline V gene data show CDR1 as SGDLS and CDR2 as YYNGEE. CDR3 amino acids: CASSASPGQGTYEQYF. The CDR3 region has the DNA TGTGCCAGCAGCGCCAGCCCGGGACAGGGGACCTACGAGCAGTACTTC.

Only a few counts were recorded for this clone. The chain couples TRBV10-1 to TRBJ2-3; 11 positions agree with TRBD1. The length of the CDR3 is 15 residues. Per the germline V gene, CDR1 is WNHNN and CDR2 is SYGVQD (reference sequence). V was pared by 2 bases and J by 2 bases, with 0 bases of the junction left unmatched. CDR3 region: CASSEGQGATDTQYF. The CDR3 bases are TGCGCCAGCAGTGAGGGACAGGGGGCCACAGATACGCAGTATTTT.

The chain combines TRBV5-4 with TRBJ2-5; 8 bases are shared with TRBD2. Per the germline V gene, CDR1 is SGHNT and CDR2 is YYREEE (reference sequence). The CDR3 totals 16 residues. V lost 0 bases, J lost 5 bases, and 9 bases stayed unmatched. CDR3 loop: CASSLVQRESGETQYF. CDR3 in DNA: TGTGCCAGCAGCTTGGTCCAGCGGGAGTCGGGGGAGACCCAGTACTTC.

V usage is TRBV11-2 and J usage is TRBJ2-3, with 8 bases that match TRBD2. The CDR3 consists of 14 residues. The germline CDR1 and CDR2 sequences are SGHAT and FQNNGV. The J segment lost 5 bases and the V segment lost 5 bases, leaving 6 bases of the junction unmatched. CDR3 loop: CASSPGLVKDTQYF. The CDR3 DNA follows: TGTGCCAGCAGCCCGGGACTAGTGAAAGATACGCAGTATTTT.